This T cell receptor beta chain was sequenced in a study of beta chain features in type 1 diabetes. Every bit of the isolated RNA underwent reverse transcription, so sequencing read expressed TCRB transcripts. TCRdb's table, derived via immunoSEQ multiplex PCR, lists solely in-frame clones and lacks some. The data show 400,000 or so clones, 10% to 15% seen once. Germline lookup yields CDR1 SGHTA and CDR2 FQGNSA. The CDR3 covers 13 residues. The ends were cut back, 5 bases at V and 1 base at J, with 9 bases in the middle. As for this clone: What it recognizes is unknown.

Study outcomes and limitations: Among patients with Type 1 diabetes, TCRB CDR3s were moderately but significantly shorter in every one of the four CD4+ subsets.

The chain joins TRBV7-2 to TRBJ2-7, with D possibly matching TRBD1 (6 bases). Material for sequencing was naive CD4+ T cells from blood. This clonotype was obtained from a young woman with type 1 diabetes. CDR3 residues: CASSPGHSYEQYF. The CDR3 DNA follows: TGTGCCAGCAGCCCGGGACATTCCTACGAGCAGTACTTC.